These 28 T cell receptor beta chains originate from one sample sequenced in a study of breast tumors, draining lymph nodes, adjacent tissues. From the multiplex PCR reads, TCRdb called clonotypes with MiXCR, one entry per CDR3 protein. The repertoire includes hundreds of thousands of distinct CDR3 sequences, approximately 31% of them detected once, and 1.2% to 1.5% sits in the top ten. The lymph nodes were axillary draining lymph nodes from breast cancer patients. The sample taken for sequencing was axillary lymph node tissue. These TCRs come from a female donor with breast cancer. Some clones in this sample may be carry-over from other donors' samples.

In this sample, this clonotype turned up many times. This chain joins TRBV5-8 and TRBJ2-2; 10 nucleotides agree with TRBD2. The CDR3 is 16 amino acids. Germline CDR1 SGHTS, CDR2 YDEGEE. J gave up 5 bases and V 3 bases, and 7 bases lay outside the gene matches. CDR3 coding DNA: TGTGCCAGCAGCTCCGTTAGCGGGAGGAAAACCGGGGAGCTGTTTTTT. Translation gives CASSSVSGRKTGELFF.

This clonotype has ten or more counts. The chain has TRBV20-1 and TRBJ2-7, with D perhaps given as TRBD1 or TRBD2 (5 bases each). V gave up 3 bases and J gave up 0 bases, with 9 bases separating them. The germline V gene encodes CDR1 DFQATT and CDR2 SNEGSKA (reference sequence). The CDR3 runs to 13 residues. Here the CDR3 DNA reads TGCAGTGCTAGGAGGGGAAGCTCCTACGAGCAGTACTTC. Protein: CSARRGSSYEQYF.

The rearrangement joins TRBV12-3 or TRBV12-4 to TRBJ2-5; possibly TRBD2 for D (5 bases). Trimming shortened V by 6 bases and J by 3 bases, and 14 bases separated the two germline ends. This CDR3 region has 14 residues. The CDR3 sequence: CASRRTEEEETQYF. The DNA for the CDR3 is TGTGCCAGCAGGAGGACCGAGGAGGAAGAGACCCAGTACTTC.

About this clonotype itself: A read error may be the cause here, since a much bigger clone is one base away. The rearrangement uses TRBV20-1 and TRBJ2-4, with a tentative D call TRBD2 (5 bases). This CDR3 contains 15 residues. V lost 1 base and J 6 bases, leaving 16 bases between the germline ends. Germline CDR1 DFQATT, CDR2 SNEGSKA (reference sequence). DNA for the CDR3: TGCAGTGCTAGAGTCTGGGCACCTAGCACAAACATTCAGTACTTC. Protein product: CSARVWAPSTNIQYF.

Worth noting for this clonotype: The junction departs from germline at one end; a sequencing error may be responsible. The rearrangement uses TRBV15 and TRBJ2-7, with D uncertain. Germline CDR1 is LNHNV and CDR2 is YYDKDF (reference sequence). The CDR3 runs to 13 residues. The DNA of the CDR3 is TGTACCACCAGCAGCCTCCCAATTGGCGGGCAGTACTTC. This codes for CTTSSLPIGGQYF.

This clonotype occurred many times. This chain joins TRBV10-3 and TRBJ2-1; TRBD1 aligns across 8 bases. This CDR3 is built from 13 residues. Germline V lookup: CDR1 ENHRY, CDR2 SYGVKD. The junction had 4 bases not matched to a gene; V was cut back by 8 bases and J by 4 bases. CDR3 DNA: TGTGCCATCGCAGGGGGCTCGTACAATGAGCAGTTCTTC. Translated, it gives CAIAGGSYNEQFF.

The V call is TRBV6-2 or TRBV6-3, the J call TRBJ2-1, with TRBD2 matching 11 bases. Germline V CDR1 and CDR2: MNHEY, SVGEGT. The CDR3 is made up of 15 amino acids. The junction had 4 bases not matched to a gene; V was cut back by 2 bases and J by 7 bases. CDR3 nucleotide sequence: TGTGCCAGCAGTTACACTAGCGGGAGTAGGAATGAGCAGTTCTTC. Its protein product is CASSYTSGSRNEQFF.

As concerns this clonotype: This may be a read error: a much more frequent sequence differs by one nucleotide. The chain has TRBV30 and TRBJ2-3, with unresolved D. This CDR3 has 14 amino acids. V was shortened by 1 base and J by 2 bases, with 10 bases between the two germline ends. Germline V lookup: CDR1 GTSNPN, CDR2 SVGIG (reference sequence). The CDR3 DNA is TGTGCCTGGAGTGATATCGGCATCACAGATACGCAGTATTTT. It codes for CAWSDIGITDTQYF. Variable domain in full (rest from reference TRBV30 and TRBJ2-3): SQTIHQWPATLVQPVGSPLSLECTVEGTSNPNLYWYRQAAGRGLQLLFYSVGIGQISSEVPQNLSASRPQDRQFILSSKKLLLSDSGFYLCAWSDIGITDTQYFGPGTRLTVL.

A few counts support this clonotype. An end of the junction does not agree with germline; a read error may underlie this. The V and J genes are TRBV6-5 and TRBJ1-1, with D hard to call. Per the germline V gene, CDR1 is MNHEY and CDR2 is SVGAGI. This CDR3 spans 15 amino acids. The CDR3 sequence is CASSYAPGIGTEALF. The CDR3 DNA is TGTGCCAGCAGTTACGCCCCGGGCATTGGCACTGAAGCTCTCTTT.

In its sample, this clonotype was seen many times. The V gene is TRBV12-3 or TRBV12-4, the J gene TRBJ2-2, with no clear D. The CDR3 runs to 14 residues. V lost 6 bases to trimming and J lost 4 bases, with 12 bases between them. In DNA, the CDR3 is TGTGCCAGCAGCCAAAGAGGCAGCACCGGGGAGCTGTTTTTT. Protein product: CASSQRGSTGELFF.

This clonotype was seen many times. J is TRBJ1-5 and V is TRBV19, with D unclear. CDR3 length equals 14 residues. V lost 3 bases to trimming and J lost 1 base, with 7 bases between them. Per the germline V gene, CDR1 is LNHDA and CDR2 is SQIVND (reference sequence). The CDR3 nucleotides are TGTGCCAGTAGTATTTTGGACAGCAATCAGCCCCAGCATTTT. Translating gives CASSILDSNQPQHF.

V gene TRBV15 combines with J gene TRBJ1-4, with D possibly being TRBD1 (6 bases). Trimming cost V 2 bases and J 6 bases, with 13 bases left between them. Germline CDR1 reads LNHNV; CDR2 reads YYDKDF (reference sequence). CDR3 size: 15 residues. CDR3 nucleotide sequence: TGTGCCACCAGCAGAAACAGGGACCTTGATGAAAAACTGTTTTTT. Translated, it gives CATSRNRDLDEKLFF. Combining the CDR3 with reference TRBV15 and TRBJ1-4 gives the whole variable domain DAMVIQNPRYQVTQFGKPVTLSCSQTLNHNVMYWYQQKSSQAPKLLFHYYDKDFNNEADTPDNFQSRRPNTSFCFLDIRSPGLGDTAMYLCATSRNRDLDEKLFFGSGTQLSVL.

Concerning this clonotype: This could be a read error, since a much larger clone is one nucleotide away. V and J are TRBV6-4 and TRBJ2-1; TRBD2 matches 11 bases. Germline CDR1 MRHNA, CDR2 SNTAGT. Losses at the gene ends were 5 bases for V and 8 bases for J; bases not matched to a gene: 5. The CDR3 spans 14 residues. CDR3 nucleotides: TGTGCCAGCAGTCCCCTAGCGGGAGGCCATGAGCAGTTCTTC. Translating gives CASSPLAGGHEQFF.

A word on this clonotype: A junction boundary mismatches the germline segment, possibly from a read error. The CDR3 loop is CASSDSGLGKETQYF. CDR3 nucleotide sequence: TGTGCCAGCAGTGACTCGGGACTAGGGAAAGAGACCCAGTATTTC. This chain links TRBV6-4 with TRBJ2-5; 8 bases are a match to TRBD2. Germline V lookup: CDR1 MRHNA, CDR2 SNTAGT. There are 15 residues in the CDR3.

This clonotype was recorded many times. The chain recombines TRBV7-6 with TRBJ1-5; possible D gene TRBD1, 5 bases. Germline V gene data show CDR1 as SGHVS and CDR2 as FNYEAQ. V lost 0 bases, J lost 6 bases, and 9 bases lay in between. This CDR3 has 14 amino acids. In DNA form, the CDR3 reads TGTGCCAGCAGCTTAGCAGGGGTCGGTCAGCCCCAGCATTTT. Protein product: CASSLAGVGQPQHF. Full variable domain (rest looked up from reference TRBV7-6 and TRBJ1-5): GAGVSQSPRYKVTKRGQDVALRCDPISGHVSLYWYRQALGQGPEFLTYFNYEAQQDKSGLPNDRFSAERPEGSISTLTIQRTEQRDSAMYRCASSLAGVGQPQHFGDGTRLSIL.

The table lists this clonotype with a few counts. This may arise from a read error, as a much more abundant clone is one base away. The V call is TRBV9, the J call TRBJ2-7, with 9 positions matching TRBD1. Germline V gives CDR1 SGDLS, CDR2 YYNGEE. The length of the CDR3 is 14 residues. CDR3 region: CASSVLQGAGEQSF. DNA for the CDR3: TGTGCCAGCAGCGTCCTACAGGGGGCGGGCGAGCAGTCCTTC.

This clonotype was seen many times. CDR3 in DNA: TGTGCCAGCAGTTACTCGAGGGCTAGCGGGCTGAGGGAGCAGTACTTC. It is translated as CASSYSRASGLREQYF. This chain uses TRBV6-5 with TRBJ2-7, with 8 bases identical to TRBD2. This CDR3 spans 16 amino acids. Germline CDR1 reads MNHEY; CDR2 reads SVGAGI. V trimming: 0 bases; J trimming: 7 bases; junction bases outside the gene matches: 11.

At least ten counts were recorded for this clonotype. This sequence joins TRBV5-1 and TRBJ2-2; 7 bases are a match to TRBD2. The CDR3 runs 16 residues. The germline V gene encodes CDR1 SGHRS and CDR2 YFSETQ. V gave up 3 bases and J gave up 0 bases; unmatched junction bases: 5. The CDR3 DNA is TGCGCCAGCAGCTCCTTTACTAGCGCGAACACCGGGGAGCTGTTTTTT. Translated, it gives CASSSFTSANTGELFF. The full variable domain, in which reference TRBV5-1 and TRBJ2-2 provide the parts outside the CDR3, is KAGVTQTPRYLIKTRGQQVTLSCSPISGHRSVSWYQQTPGQGLQFLFEYFSETQRNKGNFPGRFSGRQFSNSRSEMNVSTLELGDSALYLCASSSFTSANTGELFFGEGSRLTVL.

A remark on this clonotype: The junction departs from germline at one end; a sequencing error may be responsible. The chain couples TRBV6-5 to TRBJ2-6, with D unresolved. The V gene's germline CDR1 is MNHEY and CDR2 SVGAGI. The CDR3 spans 10 residues. This chain's CDR3 is CASSYGTEAF. The DNA for the CDR3 is TGTGCCAGCAGTTACGGCACTGAAGCTTTC.

In its sample, this clonotype was seen many times. The chain employs TRBV5-1 and TRBJ2-2, with TRBD2 matching 14 bases. V dropped 4 bases and J dropped 1; count of bases not matched to a gene: 6. The CDR3 covers 18 residues. Germline CDR1 reads SGHRS; CDR2 reads YFSETQ. The CDR3 here is CASSRGLAGGGNTGELFF. As DNA, the CDR3 is TGCGCCAGCAGCCGCGGACTAGCGGGAGGCGGGAACACCGGGGAGCTGTTTTTT.

This chain uses TRBV27 with TRBJ2-3, with D tentatively TRBD1 (6 bases). V lost 7 bases and J 0 bases, leaving 17 bases between the germline ends. This CDR3 is 16 amino acids long. Germline CDR1 and CDR2: MNHEY and SMNVEV (reference sequence). The CDR3 loop reads CASTRNRDTSTDTQYF. The CDR3 nucleotides read TGTGCCAGCACTCGTAACCGGGACACGAGCACAGATACGCAGTATTTT.

Of note for this clonotype: Its ends do not fully match the called genes, so a read error is possible. The rearrangement links TRBV2 to TRBJ2-1; D perhaps matches TRBD2 (5 bases). CDR1 SNHLY and CDR2 FYNNEI come from the germline V gene. This CDR3 region has 15 residues. The CDR3 bases are TGTGCCAGCCGTGGAGGTACGAGGGTAGGCAATGAGCAGCTCTTC. Translated: CASRGGTRVGNEQLF.

The sample holds one count of this clonotype. The conserved closing phenylalanine or tryptophan is absent in this CDR3, likely reflecting a read error. The DNA is left out, because the CDR3 cannot be placed on it with certainty; the CDR3 is given as TCRdb lists it. This CDR3 is CASSIGSTKVGSSTL. The V gene is TRBV19, the J gene TRBJ2-1. The CDR3 is 15 residues long, counting both termini. Germline CDR1 LNHDA, CDR2 SQIVND (reference sequence).

This clonotype appeared many times. The gene calls are TRBV6-2 or TRBV6-3 and TRBJ2-7; no reliable D call. This CDR3 region has 15 residues. The germline CDR1 and CDR2 sequences are MNHEY and SVGEGT. V lost 5 bases and J lost 0, with 14 bases in between. Written as DNA, the CDR3 is TGTGCCAGCAGTAGCGCTCGGGCGAACTCCTACGAGCAGTACTTC. This sequence encodes CASSSARANSYEQYF.

This clonotype has just a few counts. This chain links TRBV20-1 with TRBJ1-1; 9 nucleotides align to TRBD1. With 4 bases clipped from V and 4 bases from J, the junction kept 7 bases outside the gene matches. The germline V gene has CDR1 DFQATT and CDR2 SNEGSKA (reference sequence). The CDR3 loop spans 14 amino acids. CDR3 nucleotides: TGCAGTGCTATAACGCGGACAGGGGCCACTGAAGCTTTCTTT. This encodes CSAITRTGATEAFF.

This clonotype appeared many times. This chain joins TRBV7-9 and TRBJ2-5; 12 bases align to TRBD2. Germline assignment: CDR1 SEHNR and CDR2 FQNEAQ (reference sequence). V lost 1 base, J lost 2 bases, and 5 bases stayed unmatched. The CDR3 loop spans 17 amino acids. CDR3 bases: TGTGCCAGCAGCTTAGGACTAGCGGGAGCCCCGCAAGAGACCCAGTACTTC. This codes for CASSLGLAGAPQETQYF. Full variable domain (missing parts from reference TRBV7-9 and TRBJ2-5): DTGVSQNPRHKITKRGQNVTFRCDPISEHNRLYWYRQTLGQGPEFLTYFQNEAQLEKSRLLSDRFSAERPKGSFSTLEIQRTEQGDSAMYLCASSLGLAGAPQETQYFGPGTRLLVL.

The chain uses TRBV11-3 and TRBJ2-7, with 7 bases identical to TRBD1. The germline V gene has CDR1 SGHNT and CDR2 YENEEA. V lost 3 bases and J lost 9; bases outside the gene matches: 5. The CDR3 has 12 residues. CDR3 nucleotide sequence: TGTGCCAGCAGCTTTACAGGGGACGCGCAGTACTTC. Amino acid sequence: CASSFTGDAQYF. Together with reference TRBV11-3 and TRBJ2-7, the CDR3 gives the full variable domain: EAGVVQSPRYKIIEKKQPVAFWCNPISGHNTLYWYLQNLGQGPELLIRYENEEAVDDSQLPKDRFSAERLKGVDSTLKIQPAELGDSAVYLCASSFTGDAQYFGPGTRLTVT.

The table lists this clonotype with many counts. The chain combines TRBV6-1 with TRBJ2-7, with 7 bases aligning to TRBD2. V gave up 4 bases and J gave up 5 bases; unmatched junction bases: 14. Germline CDR1 reads MNHNS; CDR2 reads SASEGT. CDR3 size: 16 residues. The CDR3 sequence is CASSGMVLAALNEQYF. The CDR3 region has the DNA TGTGCCAGCAGTGGTATGGTGCTAGCGGCCTTGAACGAGCAGTACTTC.